This T cell receptor beta chain was found in a study of cytomegalovirus exposure and HLA in healthy donors. General study findings and limits: Per published reports, the classifier diagnosed cytomegalovirus status with high specificity and sensitivity.

V dropped 1 base and J dropped 0 bases, with 9 bases sitting between them. The CDR3 sequence is 15 residues long. Germline values: CDR1 LNHDA, CDR2 SQIVND (reference sequence). With respect to this clone: Antigen specificity is unknown.

The PCR used 60 Vbeta and 13 Jbeta primers. Method: immunoSEQ multiplex PCR; TCRdb's copy keeps in-frame clones and lacks some. This sample has 110,000 to 150,000 clones, with roughly 80% found just once. Sequenced material: PBMCs. The receptor's source is a male donor in good health and CMV-seronegative. This sequence joins TRBV19 and TRBJ1-1; a possible D gene is TRBD1 (5 bases). CDR3 nucleotides: TGTGCCAGTAGTATAGGCCCAGGGATGAACACTGAAGCTTTCTTT. Translation gives CASSIGPGMNTEAFF. The full variable domain, completed using reference TRBV19 and TRBJ1-1, is DGGITQSPKYLFRKEGQNVTLSCEQNLNHDAMYWYRQDPGQGLRLIYYSQIVNDFQKGDIAEGYSVSREKKESFPLTVTSAQKNPTAFYLCASSIGPGMNTEAFFGQGTRLTVV.